This TCR beta chain was captured in a study of blood T cell repertoires in COVID-19. About the study: Acute and convalescent COVID-19 samples came from the United States, Italy and Spain.

This table comes from immunoSEQ multiplex PCR, and its TCRdb copy is limited to in-frame clones, with some not included. The sample holds hundreds of thousands of clones, around 85% seen once. The CDR3 totals 14 residues. Trimming left V 6 bases short and J 7 bases short, with 12 bases between. Germline V lookup: CDR1 KGHDR, CDR2 SFDVKD. Sequenced material: peripheral blood. The V gene is TRBV24-1, the J gene TRBJ1-6; D is perhaps TRBD1 (5 bases). This clonotype was sampled from a man aged 80 or over with acute or convalescent COVID-19. The CDR3 bases are TGTGCCACCAGTACGGGACTGAGGAATTCACCCCTCCACTTT. Translated: CATSTGLRNSPLHF.